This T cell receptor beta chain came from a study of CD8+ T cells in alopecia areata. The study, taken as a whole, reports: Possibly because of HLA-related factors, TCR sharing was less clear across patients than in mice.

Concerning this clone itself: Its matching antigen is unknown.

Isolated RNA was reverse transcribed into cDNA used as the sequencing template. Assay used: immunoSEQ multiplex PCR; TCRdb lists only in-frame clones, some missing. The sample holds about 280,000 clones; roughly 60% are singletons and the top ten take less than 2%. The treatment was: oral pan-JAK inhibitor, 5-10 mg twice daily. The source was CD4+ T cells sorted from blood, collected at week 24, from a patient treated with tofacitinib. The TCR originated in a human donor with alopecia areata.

The CDR3 nucleotides are TGTGCCAGCAGCCCCCCAGGGCGAGGAGAGACCCAGTACTTC. This gives the protein CASSPPGRGETQYF. This sequence joins TRBV7-9 and TRBJ2-5, with D perhaps matching TRBD1 (5 bases). The CDR3 extends over 14 amino acids. CDR1 is SEHNR and CDR2 is FQNEAQ in the germline V gene (reference sequence). The V end was cut by 5 bases, the J end by 4 bases, with 14 bases between. Based on the CDR3 plus reference TRBV7-9 and TRBJ2-5, the full variable domain is DTGVSQNPRHKITKRGQNVTFRCDPISEHNRLYWYRQTLGQGPEFLTYFQNEAQLEKSRLLSDRFSAERPKGSFSTLEIQRTEQGDSAMYLCASSPPGRGETQYFGPGTRLLVL.